The next 15 T cell receptor beta chains were all read from a single sample in a study of blood T cells in healthy people across ages. Sample-barcoded 5' priming and a J-beta primer mix drove a second PCR of about 6 to 12 cycles. From the 5' RACE reads, TCRdb called clonotypes with MiXCR, one entry per CDR3 protein. The data show around 750,000 distinct CDR3 sequences, with about 53% seen just once and approximately 40% held by the top ten. Sequencing input: blood. The source of these receptors is a man older than 75 in good health.

A remark on this clonotype: An end of the junction does not agree with germline; a read error may underlie this. The chain carries TRBV6-6 and TRBJ2-2; TRBD1 matches at 8 bases. CDR1 is MNHNY, CDR2 SVGAGI, per germline (reference sequence). The CDR3 runs to 15 residues. The DNA for the CDR3 is TGTACCAGCAGTCCAGGGGGCCTAAATACCGGGGAGCTGTTTTTT. Amino acids: CTSSPGGLNTGELFF.

This clonotype was counted once. The rearrangement links TRBV20-1 to TRBJ2-7, with D possibly TRBD2 on 5 matching bases. The CDR3 loop spans 16 amino acids. Germline V lookup: CDR1 DFQATT, CDR2 SNEGSKA (reference sequence). V gave up 6 bases and J gave up 1 base, with 22 bases separating them. The CDR3: CSAIDGGLARSYEQYF. Here the CDR3 DNA reads TGCAGTGCGATAGACGGTGGGCTAGCCCGATCCTACGAGCAGTACTTC.

Note on this clonotype: The germline gene is not matched at one end of the junction; a read error may be the cause. This CDR3 reads CVSSQDIVNEQFF. DNA of the CDR3: TGTGTCAGCAGCCAAGATATCGTCAATGAGCAGTTCTTC. V usage is TRBV4-2 and J usage is TRBJ2-1, with D hard to call. The CDR3 totals 13 residues. Germline V gene sequence: CDR1 LGHNA, CDR2 YNFKEQ.

The V gene is TRBV29-1, the J gene TRBJ1-2; a possible D gene is TRBD1 (6 bases). This CDR3 has 14 amino acids. Germline CDR1 is SQVTM and CDR2 is ANQGSEA. V was pared by 3 bases and J by 5 bases, with 16 bases between. The CDR3 sequence is CSVEPPGQTYGYTF. The DNA of the CDR3 is TGCAGCGTTGAGCCTCCGGGACAAACTTATGGCTACACCTTC.

V and J are TRBV28 and TRBJ2-3; 11 bases are a match to TRBD2. The CDR3 length is 16 residues. CDR1 is MDHEN and CDR2 is SYDVKM in the germline V gene. V shed 6 bases and J 3 bases; nucleotides not matched to a gene: 8. The CDR3 reads CASSTTSGSRTDTQYF. The CDR3 nucleotides are TGTGCCAGCAGCACAACTAGCGGGAGTAGGACAGATACGCAGTATTTT.

This clonotype came up a few times. The genes are TRBV5-1 and TRBJ2-1; no definite D call. The assigned J gene may be wrong: the sequence end matches TRBJ2-7 better. This CDR3 region has 16 residues. The V gene's germline CDR1 is SGHRS and CDR2 YFSETQ. The CDR3: CASSLVVGSSYNEQYF. In DNA form, the CDR3 reads TGCGCCAGCAGCTTGGTGGTCGGAAGCTCCTACAATGAGCAGTACTTC.

In its sample, this clonotype was seen a few times. The CDR3 coding sequence is TGTGCCAGCAGCCCACAGGGGGGGGCAGAGACCCAGTACTTC. This encodes CASSPQGGAETQYF. The chain uses TRBV7-2 and TRBJ2-5; D perhaps matches TRBD1 (8 bases). The CDR3 spans 14 residues. Trimming pared 5 bases from V and 4 bases from J, leaving 14 bases between. Germline CDR1 is SGHTA and CDR2 is FQGNSA.

This chain uses TRBV7-2 with TRBJ1-6; D possibly corresponds to TRBD1 (6 bases). Trimming cost V 2 bases and J 7 bases, with 12 bases left between them. Germline V CDR1 and CDR2: SGHTA, FQGNSA. The CDR3 loop spans 15 amino acids. CDR3 sequence: CASSLLAGENSPLHF. The CDR3 DNA reads TGTGCCAGCAGCTTACTGGCAGGGGAGAATTCACCCCTCCACTTT.

This clonotype was observed a few times. The J gene is TRBJ2-5, the V gene TRBV9, with D possibly matching TRBD2 (5 bases). V dropped 1 base and J dropped 1 base, with 11 bases sitting between them. The CDR3 totals 15 residues. The germline CDR1 and CDR2 sequences are SGDLS and YYNGEE. This CDR3 is CASSVTVRAQETQYF. CDR3 DNA sequence: TGTGCCAGCAGCGTAACCGTGCGGGCCCAAGAGACCCAGTACTTC.

This chain connects TRBV29-1 to TRBJ1-6, with TRBD1 matching 8 bases. The CDR3 sequence is 14 residues long. The germline V gene encodes CDR1 SQVTM and CDR2 ANQGSEA. The V gene end was trimmed by 5 bases and the J gene end by 7 bases; junction bases not matched to a gene: 7. The CDR3 nucleotides are TGCAGCGTTAAGGACAGGGCATCCAATTCACCCCTCCACTTT. It is translated as CSVKDRASNSPLHF.

A few counts support this clonotype. The genes are TRBV3-1 and TRBJ1-2; D is unclear. V gave up 7 bases and J gave up 4 bases, with 13 bases separating them. CDR1 and CDR2 (germline): LGHDT, YNNKEL (reference sequence). The CDR3 loop spans 13 amino acids. The DNA of the CDR3 is TGTGCCAGCACTACCCGCTGGAGCTATGGCTACACCTTC. Translating it yields CASTTRWSYGYTF.

J is TRBJ2-5 and V is TRBV12-3 or TRBV12-4, with TRBD2 matching 8 bases. The CDR3 is 16 residues long. With 4 bases clipped from V and 3 bases from J, the junction kept 10 bases outside the gene matches. CDR3 protein: CASSWGQVSGEETQYF. CDR3 in DNA: TGTGCCAGCAGTTGGGGGCAGGTTAGCGGGGAAGAGACCCAGTACTTC.

This clonotype was found a few times. V is TRBV7-9 and J is TRBJ1-2, with a possible D match to TRBD1 (6 bases). Trimming pared 4 bases from V and 5 bases from J, leaving 8 bases between. Germline CDR1 reads SEHNR; CDR2 reads FQNEAQ (reference sequence). The CDR3 length is 12 residues. The CDR3 sequence: CASSSGQYGYTF. Here the CDR3 DNA reads TGTGCCAGCAGCTCCGGACAGTATGGCTACACCTTC.

The V gene is TRBV6-1, the J gene TRBJ1-5; TRBD1 is a possible D gene (5 bases). Trimming cost V 4 bases and J 10 bases, with 8 bases left between them. The length of the CDR3 is 11 residues. The V gene's germline CDR1 is MNHNS and CDR2 SASEGT. In nucleotides, the CDR3 is TGTGCCAGCAGTGTCGGGGCCCCCCAGCATTTT. Translated: CASSVGAPQHF.

In this sample, this clonotype turned up a few times. V gene TRBV18 combines with J gene TRBJ2-5; no clear D. CDR3 size: 12 residues. V was cut by 2 bases and J by 5 bases, with 6 bases left in between. Germline CDR1 and CDR2: KGHSH and LQKENI. Here the CDR3 DNA reads TGTGCCAGCTCACCAATCTCTGAGACCCAGTACTTC. It specifies CASSPISETQYF.